The T cell receptor (beta chain) described here comes from a study of shared clonotypes between healthy human individuals. Study at large: Two female and a few male donors aged 18 to 49 were enrolled.

Study-wide results and limits: The four-donor shared clonotypes exceeded non-shared clonotypes in generation probability, with non-shared ones scoring lower. Sampling used blood alone; tissue repertoires probably differ.

This clone was seen only a few times. The antigen remains undetermined. The table came from immunoSEQ multiplex PCR; TCRdb's copy has only in-frame clones and leaves some out. In the table there are some 2 million clones, about 95% of which are singletons. The trim removed 6 bases at V and 3 bases at J, leaving 8 bases unmatched. The germline V gene has CDR1 SNHLY and CDR2 FYNNEI. This CDR3 spans 14 amino acids. As defined, naive CD8 cells were CD45RO-negative and positively selected for CCR7, with terminally differentiated effector memory CD45RA+ cells excluded. What was sequenced was naive CD8+ T cells sorted from blood. The genes are TRBV2 and TRBJ2-7, with TRBD2 matching 7 bases. The TCR originated in a young man in good health. The CDR3 loop is CASSQGGTLYEQYF. The CDR3 DNA reads as TGTGCCAGCAGCCAGGGAGGGACTCTCTACGAGCAGTACTTC.